This T cell receptor (beta chain) is from a study of T cell responses to AZD1222 COVID-19 vaccine. The study, taken as a whole, reports: The study found vaccine-associated CD4 TCRs spanning spike, dominant at 160-218 and 743-854. Clonal diversity was possibly underestimated; the donors were predominantly white British and more often female.

Comments on this clone: Its antigen is unknown.

This CDR3 has 11 residues. V dropped 3 bases and J dropped 4 bases, with 4 bases sitting between them. CDR1 and CDR2 (germline): DFQATT, SNEGSKA (reference sequence). Clones were read by immunoSEQ multiplex PCR, and TCRdb kept only the in-frame ones, dropping some. The sample carries 150,000 or so clones, approximately 90% recorded once. This chain connects TRBV20-1 to TRBJ1-3; D is ambiguous. The source is an adult in good health. The sequenced sample was peripheral blood, obtained on day 0 of AZD1222 vaccination. CDR3 nucleotides: TGCAGTGCTAGTTACGGAAACACCATATATTTT. This sequence encodes CSASYGNTIYF.